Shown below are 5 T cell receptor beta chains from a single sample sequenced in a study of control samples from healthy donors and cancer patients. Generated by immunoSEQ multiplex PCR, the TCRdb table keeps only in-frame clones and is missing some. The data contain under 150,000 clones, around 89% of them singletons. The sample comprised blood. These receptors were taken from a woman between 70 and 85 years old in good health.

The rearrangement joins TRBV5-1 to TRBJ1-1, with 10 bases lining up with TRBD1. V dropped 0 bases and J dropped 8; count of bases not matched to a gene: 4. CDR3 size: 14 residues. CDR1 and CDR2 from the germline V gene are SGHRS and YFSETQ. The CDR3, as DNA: TGCGCCAGCAGCTTGGGGGGACAGGGGACCGAAGCTTTCTTT. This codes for CASSLGGQGTEAFF.

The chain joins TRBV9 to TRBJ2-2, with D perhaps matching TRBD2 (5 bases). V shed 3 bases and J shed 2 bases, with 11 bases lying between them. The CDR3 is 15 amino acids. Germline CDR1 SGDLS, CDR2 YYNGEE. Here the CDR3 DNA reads TGTGCCAGCAGCGCGAGACTAAAAAACACCGGGGAGCTGTTTTTT. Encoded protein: CASSARLKNTGELFF.

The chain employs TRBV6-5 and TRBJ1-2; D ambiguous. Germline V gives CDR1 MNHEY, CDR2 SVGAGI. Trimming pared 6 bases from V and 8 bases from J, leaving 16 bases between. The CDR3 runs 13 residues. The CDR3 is CASSGGYVDGYTF. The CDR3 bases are TGTGCCAGCAGCGGAGGGTATGTTGACGGCTACACCTTC.

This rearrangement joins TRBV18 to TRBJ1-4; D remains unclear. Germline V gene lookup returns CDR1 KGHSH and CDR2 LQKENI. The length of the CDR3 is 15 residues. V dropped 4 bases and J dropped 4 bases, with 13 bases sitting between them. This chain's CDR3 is CASSRLERLNEKLFF. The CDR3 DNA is TGTGCCAGCTCACGACTCGAGAGACTTAATGAAAAACTGTTTTTT. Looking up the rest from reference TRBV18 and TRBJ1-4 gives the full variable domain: NAGVMQNPRHLVRRRGQEARLRCSPMKGHSHVYWYRQLPEEGLKFMVYLQKENIIDESGMPKERFSAEFPKEGPSILRIQQVVRGDSAAYFCASSRLERLNEKLFFGSGTQLSVL.

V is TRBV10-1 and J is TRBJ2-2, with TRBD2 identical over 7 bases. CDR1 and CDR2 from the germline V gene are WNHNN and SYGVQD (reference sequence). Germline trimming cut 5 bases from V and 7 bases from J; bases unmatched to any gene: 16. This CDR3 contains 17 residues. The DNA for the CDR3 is TGCGCCAGCAGTCCATCCATCAGCAGCGGGGAAAACGGGGAGCTGTTTTTT. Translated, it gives CASSPSISSGENGELFF.